A single sample gave rise to the 23 T cell receptor beta chains below, sequenced in a study of type 1 and type 2 diabetes patients. The PCR template was genomic DNA. Amplification of the beta chain CDR3 used 30 forward and 13 reverse multiplex primers. TCRdb fed the multiplex PCR reads into MiXCR, producing one record per CDR3 protein. The sample holds more than 250,000 distinct CDR3 sequences; around 47% are singletons and the top ten take approximately 14%. Sequenced input: peripheral blood mononuclear cells (PBMCs). The receptors come from a man aged 18 to 29 with type 2 diabetes.

The chain joins TRBV7-6 to TRBJ2-3; D gene ambiguous. There are 13 residues in the CDR3. Trimming removed 2 bases at V and 5 bases at J, with 8 bases between. Looked up from germline, CDR1 is SGHVS and CDR2 is FNYEAQ. CDR3 residues: CASSLSSVDTQYF. DNA for the CDR3: TGTGCCAGCAGCTTAAGCTCCGTAGATACGCAGTATTTT.

The rearrangement uses TRBV3-1 and TRBJ2-7; D is perhaps TRBD2 (5 bases). Trimming shortened V by 4 bases and J by 6 bases, and 10 bases separated the two germline ends. This CDR3 has 12 residues. The V gene's germline CDR1 is LGHDT and CDR2 YNNKEL (reference sequence). This chain's CDR3 is CASSPGVREQYF. The DNA of the CDR3 is TGTGCCAGCAGCCCCGGGGTTCGCGAGCAGTACTTC.

A few counts support this clonotype. This chain connects TRBV2 to TRBJ1-1, with a tentative D call TRBD1 (5 bases). This CDR3 region has 13 residues. CDR1 and CDR2 from the germline V gene are SNHLY and FYNNEI. The ends were cut back, 3 bases at V and 4 bases at J, with 9 bases in the middle. The CDR3 here is CASSDGGGTEAFF. The CDR3 coding sequence is TGTGCCAGCAGTGATGGGGGGGGCACTGAAGCTTTCTTT.

As for this clonotype: The junction shows a germline mismatch at one end, possibly a read error. The chain carries TRBV13 and TRBJ1-6; 7 bases agree with TRBD1. Germline-derived CDR1 and CDR2 are PRHDT and FYEKMQ (reference sequence). The CDR3 has 16 amino acids. The CDR3 region is CASSIGTPRGNSPLHF. CDR3 DNA sequence: TGCGCCAGCAGCATCGGGACACCCAGGGGGAATTCACCCCTCCACTTT.

As to this clonotype: Just one base apart from a much larger clone, this may be a read error. The CDR3 nucleotides are TGTGCCAGCAGTGAGGAGACGACTTATGGCTACACCTTC. Protein sequence: CASSEETTYGYTF. This chain connects TRBV2 to TRBJ1-2; the D is unclear. Germline V gene lookup returns CDR1 SNHLY and CDR2 FYNNEI. The CDR3 is 13 amino acids. V was clipped by 3 bases and J by 5 bases, with 10 bases between them.

This clonotype appeared once. The chain joins TRBV7-9 to TRBJ2-1; D gene unclear. Germline CDR1 reads SEHNR; CDR2 reads FQNEAQ (reference sequence). Trimming removed 5 bases at V and 5 bases at J, with 13 bases between. The length of the CDR3 is 14 residues. This CDR3 is CASSPPGRNNEQFF. Written as DNA, the CDR3 is TGTGCCAGCAGCCCCCCAGGTCGAAACAATGAGCAGTTCTTC.

CDR3 nucleotides: TGCGCCAGCAGCCAAGATCTTCTCAGAGGCCGTTACTATGGCTACACCTTC. It is translated as CASSQDLLRGRYYGYTF. The rearrangement uses TRBV4-3 and TRBJ1-2; D remains unclear. The CDR3 has 17 residues. V lost 0 bases, J lost 3 bases, and 17 bases lay in between. Germline assignment: CDR1 LGHNA and CDR2 YSLEER.

The chain is built from TRBV20-1 and TRBJ1-5, with D possibly matching TRBD1 (6 bases). CDR1 DFQATT and CDR2 SNEGSKA come from the germline V gene (reference sequence). The V end lost 3 bases, the J end lost 4 bases, and 16 bases lay between the germline ends. There are 15 residues in the CDR3. CDR3 coding DNA: TGCAGTGCTAGTTCGGGGGCAGGCGAAAATCAGCCCCAGCATTTT. This gives the protein CSASSGAGENQPQHF.

The V and J genes are TRBV7-9 and TRBJ2-2, with a weak D call TRBD1 (5 bases). Trimming removed 5 bases from V and 1 base from J, with 11 bases in between. CDR3 length: 15 residues. Germline V gene data show CDR1 as SEHNR and CDR2 as FQNEAQ (reference sequence). CDR3 coding DNA: TGTGCCAGCAGCCCTGGGGCAGGGAACACCGGGGAGCTGTTTTTT. Translating it yields CASSPGAGNTGELFF. Complete variable domain (other parts from reference TRBV7-9 and TRBJ2-2): DTGVSQNPRHKITKRGQNVTFRCDPISEHNRLYWYRQTLGQGPEFLTYFQNEAQLEKSRLLSDRFSAERPKGSFSTLEIQRTEQGDSAMYLCASSPGAGNTGELFFGEGSRLTVL.

This clonotype was counted only a few times. The gene calls are TRBV10-3 and TRBJ2-3; D gene uncertain. Germline CDR1 ENHRY, CDR2 SYGVKD. V lost 3 bases and J 2 bases, leaving 9 bases between the germline ends. This CDR3 spans 14 amino acids. The CDR3 bases are TGTGCCATCAGTGAATTACGAGACACAGATACGCAGTATTTT. As protein: CAISELRDTDTQYF.

The J gene is TRBJ2-3, the V gene TRBV5-1, with a possible D match to TRBD1 (5 bases). Trimming left V 5 bases short and J 4 bases short, with 11 bases between. CDR3 length: 13 residues. The germline V gene has CDR1 SGHRS and CDR2 YFSETQ. CDR3: CASRTGASDTQYF. CDR3 DNA: TGCGCCAGCAGGACTGGGGCGTCAGATACGCAGTATTTT.

CDR3 bases: TGTGCCAGCAGGCAGGGGACTAGTGGGGCCAGCACAGATACGCAGTATTTT. It codes for CASRQGTSGASTDTQYF. V is TRBV6-5 and J is TRBJ2-3, with 8 bases aligning to TRBD2. The V segment lost 6 bases and the J segment 0 bases; nucleotides outside the gene matches: 11. CDR1 and CDR2 (germline): MNHEY, SVGAGI. The CDR3 extends over 17 amino acids.

This chain connects TRBV20-1 to TRBJ1-1, with D unclear. Trimming left V 6 bases short and J 6 bases short, with 11 bases between. Looked up from germline, CDR1 is DFQATT and CDR2 is SNEGSKA (reference sequence). The CDR3 length is 11 residues. The CDR3 sequence: CSAHDIAEAFF. The CDR3 DNA sequence: TGCAGTGCCCACGACATCGCTGAAGCTTTCTTT.

This clonotype was picked up many times. V and J are TRBV2 and TRBJ1-1; no reliable D call. CDR1 is SNHLY and CDR2 is FYNNEI in the germline V gene. The CDR3 is 15 residues long. Trimming left V 7 bases short and J 6 bases short, with 21 bases between. CDR3: CASKRKQAPAPEAFF. The CDR3 bases are TGTGCCAGCAAGAGGAAGCAGGCCCCTGCCCCTGAAGCTTTCTTT.

The rearrangement joins TRBV25-1 to TRBJ2-7; 8 positions match TRBD1. Germline V gene sequence: CDR1 MGHDK, CDR2 SYGVNS. The ends lost 6 bases at V and 0 bases at J; junction bases unmatched: 4. This CDR3 comprises 14 residues. The CDR3 region is CASSRTGYSYEQYF. CDR3 DNA sequence: TGTGCCAGCAGCAGGACAGGGTACTCCTACGAGCAGTACTTC.

This clonotype was counted only a few times. V gene TRBV7-4 combines with J gene TRBJ2-2; D is unclear. Trimming cost V 1 base and J 7 bases, with 1 base left between them. Germline V gene data show CDR1 as SGHVT and CDR2 as SQSDAQ. The CDR3 consists of 11 residues. CDR3 protein: CASSLDGELFF. Written as DNA, the CDR3 is TGTGCCAGCAGCTTAGACGGGGAGCTGTTTTTT. Drawing the rest from reference TRBV7-4 and TRBJ2-2, the complete variable domain is GAGVSQSPRYKVAKRGRDVALRCDSISGHVTLYWYRQTLGQGSEVLTYSQSDAQRDKSGRPSGRFSAERPERSVSTLKIQRTEQGDSAVYLCASSLDGELFFGEGSRLTVL.

The chain links TRBV28 to TRBJ2-7, with D possibly matching TRBD1 (6 bases). V lost 5 bases and J lost 2, with 16 bases in between. Germline V gene lookup returns CDR1 MDHEN and CDR2 SYDVKM. This CDR3 contains 15 residues. The CDR3 bases are TGTGCCAGCAGTCCGAACGACAGGCTTCCCTACGAGCAGTACTTC. Protein: CASSPNDRLPYEQYF.

V usage is TRBV7-8 and J usage is TRBJ1-6; D might be TRBD1 (6 bases). V shed 5 bases and J shed 5 bases, with 13 bases lying between them. This CDR3 is built from 15 residues. Germline V CDR1 and CDR2: SGHVS, FQNEAQ. The CDR3 region has the DNA TGTGCCAGCAGCATATTCAGGGGTAATAATTCACCCCTCCACTTT. Translating it yields CASSIFRGNNSPLHF. Full variable domain (rest looked up from reference TRBV7-8 and TRBJ1-6): GAGVSQSPRYKVAKRGQDVALRCDPISGHVSLFWYQQALGQGPEFLTYFQNEAQLDKSGLPSDRFFAERPEGSVSTLKIQRTQQEDSAVYLCASSIFRGNNSPLHFGNGTRLTVT.

The chain combines TRBV7-3 with TRBJ1-4; possible D gene TRBD1, 6 bases. Trimming cost V 4 bases and J 8 bases, with 11 bases left between them. The CDR3 consists of 13 residues. Germline values: CDR1 SGHTA, CDR2 FQGTGA. The DNA of the CDR3 is TGTGCCAGCAGCTACAGGGATGGGGAAAAACTGTTTTTT. Residues: CASSYRDGEKLFF.

This clonotype appeared once. The V and J genes are TRBV18 and TRBJ2-7; D is unresolved. Deletions cut 2 bases from V and 0 bases from J, with 17 bases between. The germline V gene has CDR1 KGHSH and CDR2 LQKENI. The CDR3 is made up of 17 amino acids. The CDR3 loop is CASSPTVTTLFSYEQYF. CDR3 nucleotide sequence: TGTGCCAGCTCACCAACGGTAACGACACTCTTCTCCTACGAGCAGTACTTC.

In this sample, this clonotype turned up once. The chain is built from TRBV6-2 or TRBV6-3 and TRBJ2-1; D not resolved. The V end was cut by 0 bases, the J end by 4 bases, with 13 bases between. CDR1 is MNHEY, CDR2 SVGEGT, per germline. The CDR3 runs to 16 residues. Written as DNA, the CDR3 is TGTGCCAGCAGTTACTCGATCATCCTTGGATACAATGAGCAGTTCTTC. It specifies CASSYSIILGYNEQFF.

The chain couples TRBV7-2 to TRBJ2-1; D gene unclear. V dropped 0 bases and J dropped 8 bases, with 8 bases sitting between them. Germline-derived CDR1 and CDR2 are SGHTA and FQGNSA. The CDR3 is made up of 13 amino acids. CDR3 sequence: CASSLASLDEQFF. The CDR3 DNA sequence: TGTGCCAGCAGCTTAGCGTCCCTGGATGAGCAGTTCTTC.

This clonotype appeared a few times. The V call is TRBV24-1, the J call TRBJ1-1, with D unresolved. V dropped 12 bases and J dropped 6 bases, with 19 bases sitting between them. The length of the CDR3 is 13 residues. Germline V lookup: CDR1 KGHDR, CDR2 SFDVKD. The chain's CDR3 is CAAASEDGAEAFF. DNA for the CDR3: TGTGCCGCCGCGAGCGAGGACGGCGCTGAAGCTTTCTTT.